The source of this T cell receptor (beta chain) is a study of T cells in Graves' hyperthyroidism and ophthalmopathy. CDR1 and CDR2 (germline): MNHEY, SMNVEV (reference sequence). V was pared by 7 bases and J by 6 bases, with 7 bases of the junction left unmatched. The CDR3 covers 13 residues. Regions amplified from RNA transcripts were the TCR beta CDR3 regions. First-round RT-PCR with HTBI primers amplified the TCR CDR3 region. MiXCR was run by TCRdb on the multiplex PCR reads, yielding one entry per CDR3 protein. In the table there are some 510,000 distinct CDR3 sequences, less than 25% of which are singletons. This clonotype was observed a few times. Patients were excluded for uncontrolled infection, other autoimmune disease, pregnancy or lactation. Orbital computed tomography, thyroid ultrasound, serum thyroxine and TRAb, and clinical symptoms together informed the diagnoses.

The sequenced material came from blood. The origin of this receptor is a man between 18 and 35 years old with Graves' hyperthyroidism. This chain uses TRBV27 with TRBJ1-2, with 8 bases that match TRBD1. The CDR3 region has the DNA TGTGCCAGCACGAAGACAGGGGAAAATGGCTACACCTTC. Residues: CASTKTGENGYTF.